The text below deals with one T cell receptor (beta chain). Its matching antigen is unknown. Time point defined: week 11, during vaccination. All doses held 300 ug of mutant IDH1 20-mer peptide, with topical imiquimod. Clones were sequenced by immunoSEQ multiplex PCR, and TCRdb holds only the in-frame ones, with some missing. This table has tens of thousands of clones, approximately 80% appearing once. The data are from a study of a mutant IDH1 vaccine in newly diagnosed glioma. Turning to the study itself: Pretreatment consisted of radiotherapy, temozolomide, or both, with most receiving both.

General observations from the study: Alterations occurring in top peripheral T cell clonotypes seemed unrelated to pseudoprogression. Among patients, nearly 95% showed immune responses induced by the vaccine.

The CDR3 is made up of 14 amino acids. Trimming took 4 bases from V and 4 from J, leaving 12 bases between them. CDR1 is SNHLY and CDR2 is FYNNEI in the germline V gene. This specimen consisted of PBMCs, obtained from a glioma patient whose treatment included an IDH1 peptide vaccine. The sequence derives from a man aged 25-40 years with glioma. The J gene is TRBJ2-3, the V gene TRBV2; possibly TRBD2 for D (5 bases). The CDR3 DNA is TGTGCCAGCAGTGGGGAGCTAGTCCCAGATACGCAGTATTTT. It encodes CASSGELVPDTQYF.